The rows below give T cell receptor beta chains drawn from one sample of a study of T cells after yellow fever vaccination. TCRdb fed the 5' RACE reads into MiXCR, producing one record per CDR3 protein. The table has hundreds of thousands of distinct CDR3 sequences, 8.7% seen once. The sequencing used CD4+ T cells sorted from PBMCs, collected 5 days after the yellow fever booster vaccination. The receptors originated from a young man who received the YFV17D yellow fever vaccine. CDR3s include the opening cysteine and the closing phenylalanine or tryptophan. The order of the fields is V gene, clone size, D gene, J gene, CDR3 DNA, CDR3 protein. A D gene is named only where the DNA matches it firmly. For some rows the clone size is stated as once, few or many, or as a class when expanded; others skip it.

TRBV2,few,.,TRBJ2-1,TGTGCGACCACCGGGACAGCGGGCTATGAGCAGTTCTTC,CATTGTAGYEQFF
TRBV19,few,.,TRBJ1-1,TGTGCCAGTAGTATTGATGAGAACACTGAAGCTTTCTTT,CASSIDENTEAFF
TRBV20-1,many,.,TRBJ2-3,TGCAGTCTAGAGAGTACGGATACGCAGTATTTT,CSLESTDTQYF
TRBV20-1,many,.,TRBJ2-7,TGCAGTGCACCCGGGGGGCAGCTCTCCTACGAGCAGTACTTC,CSAPGGQLSYEQYF
TRBV7-2,few,.,TRBJ2-3,TGTGCCAGCAGCCTTGCCCTAAATACGCAGTATTTT,CASSLALNTQYF
TRBV7-8,few,.,TRBJ2-7,TGTGCCAGCAGCTCACAGGGGAGGGGATACGAGCAGTACTTC,CASSSQGRGYEQYF
TRBV7-2,.,.,TRBJ1-6,TGTGCCAGCAGCTTAGATGGGGGAAGGTTGGACACCCTCCACTTT,CASSLDGGRLDTLHF
TRBV6-6,.,.,TRBJ2-2,TGTGCCAGCAGTTACGACAGGCCTGGGACCGGGGAGCTGTTTTTT,CASSYDRPGTGELFF
TRBV12-3/TRBV12-4,few,TRBD1,TRBJ2-5,TGTGCCAGCAGTTTTCAATCCCGGACAGGGGAGACCCAGTACTTC,CASSFQSRTGETQYF
TRBV5-1,many,.,TRBJ1-4,TGCGCCAGCAGCTTGGGGCCCTCAACTAATGAAAAACTGTTTTTT,CASSLGPSTNEKLFF
TRBV7-6,.,.,TRBJ2-1,TGTGCCAGCAGCTTAGCCCCTACCTCGGGCAATGAGCAGTTCTTC,CASSLAPTSGNEQFF
TRBV18,.,TRBD1,TRBJ2-1,TGTGCCAGCTCAATCCAGGACAGGGCCAAAGGCAATGAGCAGTTCTTC,CASSIQDRAKGNEQFF
TRBV12-3/TRBV12-4,.,TRBD1,TRBJ1-1,TGTGCCAGCAGATCTACAGGGGGGAACACTGAAGCTTTCTTT,CASRSTGGNTEAFF
TRBV4-2,many,TRBD1,TRBJ2-1,TGTGCCAGCAGCCAAAGGGACAGGGGTGTCGATGAGCAGTTCTTC,CASSQRDRGVDEQFF
TRBV24-1,.,.,TRBJ2-3,TGTGCCACCAGTGATGCCTATGAGGGCACAGATACGCAGTATTTT,CATSDAYEGTDTQYF
TRBV20-1,few,TRBD2,TRBJ2-7,TGCAGTGCGGAGCGGGGGACTTCCTACGAGCAGTACTTC,CSAERGTSYEQYF
TRBV7-9,.,.,TRBJ1-6,TGTGCCAGCAGCTTCGGACAGCGAAATTCACCCCTCCACTTT,CASSFGQRNSPLHF
TRBV5-6,.,.,TRBJ1-4,TGTGCCAGCAGCCCCGGGGGCGGGAACGAAAAACTGTTTTTT,CASSPGGGNEKLFF
TRBV27,.,.,TRBJ2-2,TGTGCCAGCAGTTTATTTACGGGGACCCCTAACACCGGGGAGCTGTTTTTT,CASSLFTGTPNTGELFF
TRBV5-4,many,TRBD1,TRBJ2-5,TGTGCCAGCAGCTACGACAGGGACCAAGAGACCCAGTACTTC,CASSYDRDQETQYF
TRBV9,.,TRBD1,TRBJ2-1,TGTGCCAGCAGCCTCCTGGACAGGGGGGTTACGGAACAGTTCTTC,CASSLLDRGVTEQFF
TRBV12-3/TRBV12-4,many,.,TRBJ1-2,TGTGCCAGCAGTTATGACTATGGCTACACCTTC,CASSYDYGYTF
TRBV20-1,.,TRBD1,TRBJ1-4,TGCAGTGCCCTAGACAGGGGAGGCGAAAAACTGTTTTTT,CSALDRGGEKLFF
TRBV7-3,few,.,TRBJ2-2,TGTGCCAGCAGCTTAACTCGGCCGCCCGGGGAGCTGTTTTTT,CASSLTRPPGELFF
TRBV6-5,few,.,TRBJ2-1,TGTGCCAGCAGGACCGTACAGGGAGTGGGCAATGAGCAGTTCTTC,CASRTVQGVGNEQFF
TRBV4-2,many,.,TRBJ1-1,TGTGCCAGCAGCCAAGATAACAGGGACCCTGAAGCTTTCTTT,CASSQDNRDPEAFF
TRBV10-3,few,.,TRBJ1-2,TGTGCCATCAGTGAGTCATTCGTCCAGAACTATGGCTACACCTTC,CAISESFVQNYGYTF
TRBV7-3,.,.,TRBJ2-2,TGTGCCAGCAGCCAAAGGAGTCGGGGCCTCACCGGGGAGCTGTTTTTT,CASSQRSRGLTGELFF
TRBV5-5,.,.,TRBJ1-6,TGTGCCAGCAGCCCCCGATCCCACCGACCAAATTCACCCCTCCACTTT,CASSPRSHRPNSPLHF
TRBV6-2/TRBV6-3,few,.,TRBJ2-3,TGTGCCAGCCGACCGGGAGCCGTTAGGTTGGATACGCAGTATTTT,CASRPGAVRLDTQYF
TRBV29-1,many,.,TRBJ2-3,TGCAGCGTTGACAGGGGCACAGATACGCAGTATTTT,CSVDRGTDTQYF
TRBV7-2,many,TRBD1,TRBJ1-1,TGTGCCAGCAGCTTGACCCCCGGGACAGGATATGAAGCTTTCTTT,CASSLTPGTGYEAFF
TRBV29-1,.,TRBD1,TRBJ1-2,TGCAGCGTTCTAAAGTTGACAGGGACTTCCTATGGCTACACCTTC,CSVLKLTGTSYGYTF
TRBV28,few,TRBD1,TRBJ1-2,TGTGCCAGCACGATCCAGGGACAGGGGCTCTATGGCTACACCTTC,CASTIQGQGLYGYTF
TRBV7-6,many,.,TRBJ1-4,TGTGCCAGCAGCTTAGTTTGGTCTCCTAATGAAAAACTGTTTTTT,CASSLVWSPNEKLFF
TRBV12-3/TRBV12-4,.,.,TRBJ2-7,TGTGCCAGCAGGGTCTCTTACGAGCAGTACTTC,CASRVSYEQYF
TRBV9,.,.,TRBJ2-3,TGTGCCAGCAGTGATGATTGGCGGGGCAAAGAAGATACGCAGTATTTT,CASSDDWRGKEDTQYF
TRBV10-3,many,.,TRBJ2-6,TGTGCCATCAGTATCGCCGGGGCCAACGTCCTGACTTTC,CAISIAGANVLTF
TRBV12-3/TRBV12-4,many,TRBD1,TRBJ2-3,TGTGCCAGCAGTTCTTTGACAGGGGCCACAGATACGCAGTATTTT,CASSSLTGATDTQYF
TRBV4-2,few,TRBD1,TRBJ1-6,TGTGCCAGCAGCCACAAACAGGGGCCTGAGTCACCCCTCCACTTT,CASSHKQGPESPLHF
TRBV7-9,few,TRBD2,TRBJ2-2,TGTGCCAGCAGCAGAAGCGCTAGCGGGGACACCGGGGAGCTGTTTTTT,CASSRSASGDTGELFF
TRBV6-2/TRBV6-3,few,.,TRBJ2-4,TGTGCCAGCAGTGATGGGACATCTATAGCCAAAAACATTCAGTACTTC,CASSDGTSIAKNIQYF
TRBV6-6,many,TRBD1,TRBJ1-2,TGTGCCAGCAGGGCAGGGGGTGAGGACTATGGCTACACCTTC,CASRAGGEDYGYTF
TRBV15,.,.,TRBJ2-2,TGTGCCACCAGCAACTGGGGCACCGGGGAGCTGTTTTTT,CATSNWGTGELFF
TRBV10-3,many,.,TRBJ2-5,TGTGCCATCAGTGAGTCTAGAGAGACCCAGTACTTC,CAISESRETQYF
TRBV7-2,few,.,TRBJ1-1,TGTGCCAGCAGCTTAGCGGTTCTAGGGGGGTCTGAAGCTTTCTTT,CASSLAVLGGSEAFF
TRBV10-2,many,.,TRBJ2-5,TGCGCCAGCTCGGTTTCAGGCCGGGAGACCCAGTACTTC,CASSVSGRETQYF
TRBV6-5,.,.,TRBJ1-2,TGTGCCAGCAGCCTATACACCGGGACCCCTAATGGCTACACCTTC,CASSLYTGTPNGYTF
TRBV7-9,.,.,TRBJ2-6,TGTGCCAGCAGCTTAGCCAATGCCGCTGGGGCCAACGTCCTGACTTTC,CASSLANAAGANVLTF
TRBV28,.,TRBD1,TRBJ2-5,TGTGCCACCACGAATCCCGCGGGCAGGGGGCAAGAGACCCAGTACTTC,CATTNPAGRGQETQYF
TRBV6-5,.,.,TRBJ1-5,TGTGCCAGCAGTTACTCTGGGGGTGATCAGCCCCAGCATTTT,CASSYSGGDQPQHF
TRBV20-1,many,.,TRBJ1-5,TGCAGTGCGGAGAGCGATCGCGATCAGCCCCAGCATTTT,CSAESDRDQPQHF
TRBV9,many,TRBD1,TRBJ1-1,TGTGCCAGCAGCGTAGAGGACAGGGGGTGGGACACTGAAGCTTTCTTT,CASSVEDRGWDTEAFF
TRBV6-2/TRBV6-3,.,.,TRBJ2-1,TGTGCCAGCAGTAGACAGGTGCGAGGTGAGCAGTTCTTC,CASSRQVRGEQFF
TRBV6-6,many,.,TRBJ2-2,TGTGCCAGCGGTGCCCGAACCGGGGAGCTGTTTTTT,CASGARTGELFF
TRBV29-1,.,TRBD2,TRBJ2-3,TGCAGCGGGGGGACTAGCGTCGCAGATACGCAGTATTTT,CSGGTSVADTQYF
TRBV7-9,many,.,TRBJ1-2,TGTGCCAGCAGCGGGAGACAGGATCTGGGCGGCTACACCTTC,CASSGRQDLGGYTF